This is a list of T cell receptor beta chains from one sample in a study of technical replicates of blood from a few donors. The data were produced by immunoSEQ multiplex PCR, yet TCRdb's version contains in-frame clones alone and is incomplete. This sample has around 79,000 clones, with 85% to 95% found just once. The sequenced sample was T cells isolated from PBMCs. These TCRs come from a human donor in good health. CDR3s include the opening cysteine and the closing phenylalanine or tryptophan. D genes are given only for firm matches. Size is stated for part of the rows, as once, few or many counts, or as a class when the clone is expanded.

>TRBV7-8|TRBJ2-3|TRBD2|once
CASRNPKRGGTDTQYF
TGTGCCAGCAGGAACCCTAAGCGGGGGGGCACAGATACGCAGTATTTT
>TRBV2|TRBJ2-5|.|.
CASTVRADQETQYF
TGTGCCAGCACGGTTCGAGCCGACCAAGAGACCCAGTACTTC
>TRBV4-1|TRBJ2-7|TRBD2|.
CASSRPGLAGGPHEQYF
TGCGCCAGCAGCCGACCGGGACTAGCGGGAGGGCCCCACGAGCAGTACTTC
>TRBV7-9|TRBJ2-7|.|once
CASSSTATSSSYEQYF
TGTGCCAGCAGCTCGACTGCTACCTCCAGCTCCTACGAGCAGTACTTC
>TRBV18|TRBJ1-6|.|.
CASSPPSQGKNSPLHF
TGTGCCAGCTCACCACCGTCCCAGGGGAAAAATTCACCCCTCCACTTT
>TRBV15|TRBJ2-4|.|.
CATSRDGYSKNIQYF
TGTGCCACCAGCAGAGATGGGTACAGCAAAAACATTCAGTACTTC
>TRBV5-4|TRBJ1-1|.|.
CASSLGATANTEAFF
TGTGCCAGCAGCTTAGGGGCGACAGCAAACACTGAAGCTTTCTTT
>TRBV13|TRBJ2-3|TRBD2|.
CASSSPREATDTQYF
TGTGCCAGCAGCTCCCCTCGGGAGGCCACAGATACGCAGTATTTT
>TRBV25-1|TRBJ1-2|.|.
CASSDEAVGGYTF
TGTGCCAGCAGTGACGAGGCCGTAGGTGGCTACACCTTC
>TRBV15|TRBJ2-7|TRBD2|.
CATSRTSGRGEHEQYF
TGTGCCACCAGCAGAACTAGCGGGAGGGGTGAACACGAGCAGTACTTC
>TRBV27|TRBJ2-2|TRBD2|.
CASSLAGATGELFF
TGTGCCAGCAGTCTAGCGGGAGCTACCGGGGAGCTGTTTTTT
>TRBV18|TRBJ2-5|TRBD1|.
CASSPRGGTGKETQYF
TGTGCCAGCTCACCACGGGGTGGGACAGGGAAGGAGACCCAGTACTTC
>TRBV19|TRBJ2-2|.|.
CASSIGMNTGELFF
TGTGCCAGTAGTATCGGGATGAACACCGGGGAGCTGTTTTTT
>TRBV7-9|TRBJ2-7|TRBD1|.
CAGARGLYSYEQYF
TGTGCCGGTGCCAGGGGGCTCTACTCCTACGAGCAGTACTTC
>TRBV7-8|TRBJ2-5|TRBD1|.
CASSGRRTGGTEETQYF
TGTGCCAGCAGCGGCCGACGGACAGGGGGTACAGAAGAGACCCAGTACTTC
>TRBV7-6|TRBJ2-1|TRBD1|.
CASSERTGGEEQFF
TGTGCCAGCAGCGAAAGGACAGGGGGAGAGGAGCAGTTCTTC
>TRBV2|TRBJ1-2|.|.
CASSNGGLLRYGYTF
TGTGCCAGCAGTAATGGGGGCCTATTGCGCTATGGCTACACCTTC
>TRBV6-5|TRBJ2-7|.|.
CASSSASSVPSEQYF
TGTGCCAGCAGTTCCGCCTCAAGCGTTCCAAGCGAGCAGTACTTC
>TRBV6-5|TRBJ1-4|TRBD1|.
CASSRQGRANEKLFF
TGTGCCAGCAGTCGACAGGGGCGGGCTAATGAAAAACTGTTTTTT
>TRBV5-8|TRBJ2-4|.|.
CASSPRARASKNIQYF
TGTGCCAGCAGCCCCAGGGCCCGGGCGTCCAAAAACATTCAGTACTTC
>TRBV6-5|TRBJ1-5|TRBD1|.
CASRQTGGSQPQHF
TGTGCCAGCAGACAAACAGGGGGCAGCCAGCCCCAGCATTTT
>TRBV5-1|TRBJ2-1|.|.
CASRLGLSNEQFF
TGCGCCAGCCGACTAGGGCTCTCAAATGAGCAGTTCTTC
>TRBV5-1|TRBJ2-3|TRBD2|.
CASSLAGASGVRTDTQYF
TGCGCCAGCAGCTTGGCGGGGGCTAGCGGGGTGCGCACAGATACGCAGTATTTT
>TRBV28|TRBJ2-2|TRBD1|once
CASSQPPGTGGGTGELFF
TGTGCCAGCAGTCAGCCGCCCGGGACAGGGGGCGGCACCGGGGAGCTGTTTTTT
>TRBV19|TRBJ1-2|.|.
CASSTTSGYTF
TGTGCCAGTAGCACTACTTCTGGCTACACCTTC
>TRBV7-9|TRBJ2-2|TRBD2|.
CASSLTSGRGAGELFF
TGTGCCAGCAGCCTGACTAGCGGGAGAGGGGCCGGGGAGCTGTTTTTT
>TRBV30|TRBJ2-1|TRBD2|.
CAWSVSSGGAWQFF
TGTGCCTGGAGTGTATCCAGCGGGGGGGCTTGGCAGTTCTTC
>TRBV28|TRBJ2-2|TRBD2|.
CASTPPPLAGLSGELFF
TGTGCCAGCACCCCTCCGCCCCTAGCGGGGTTATCTGGGGAGCTGTTTTTT
>TRBV10-2|TRBJ2-1|.|.
CASTTGWSYNEQFF
TGCGCCAGCACCACAGGGTGGTCCTACAATGAGCAGTTCTTC
>TRBV4-1|TRBJ1-5|.|.
CASSQEWRAMGNQPQHF
TGCGCCAGCAGCCAAGAATGGCGGGCGATGGGGAATCAGCCCCAGCATTTT
>TRBV6-5|TRBJ2-1|TRBD1|.
CASSKDRALDNEQFF
TGTGCCAGCAGTAAGGACAGGGCGCTTGACAATGAGCAGTTCTTC
>TRBV11-2|TRBJ2-1|.|.
CASSLDLGAVSYNEQFF
TGTGCCAGCAGCTTAGATTTAGGGGCGGTCTCCTACAATGAGCAGTTCTTC
>TRBV5-1|TRBJ1-1|.|.
CASSLLGSGTEAFF
TGCGCCAGCAGCTTGTTGGGTTCGGGCACTGAAGCTTTCTTT
>TRBV27|TRBJ2-7|.|.
CASRIQVVGAYEQYF
TGTGCCAGCAGAATTCAGGTCGTCGGTGCCTACGAGCAGTACTTC
>TRBV27|TRBJ1-6|.|.
CASSTRVLAGSPLHF
TGTGCCAGCAGCACCAGGGTCCTAGCGGGTTCACCCCTCCACTTT
>TRBV6-6|TRBJ1-3|TRBD1|.
CASSYGGTGGNTIYF
TGTGCCAGCAGTTACGGCGGGACAGGAGGAAACACCATATATTTT
>TRBV28|TRBJ1-2|.|.
CASSLTVSNYGYTF
TGTGCCAGCAGCCTGACAGTTTCTAACTATGGCTACACCTTC
>TRBV6-5|TRBJ2-2|TRBD2|.
CASSLAGVGTGELFF
TGTGCCAGCAGTCTAGCGGGAGTTGGCACCGGGGAGCTGTTTTTT
>TRBV27|TRBJ2-3|TRBD2|.
CASQGGPTSGRDTQYF
TGTGCCAGCCAGGGAGGTCCGACTAGCGGGAGGGATACGCAGTATTTT
>TRBV4-1|TRBJ1-5|TRBD1|.
CASSTTGRNQPQHF
TGCGCCAGCAGCACGACAGGGCGAAATCAGCCCCAGCATTTT
>TRBV5-1|TRBJ2-2|TRBD2|once
CASSLVLSGATGELFF
TGCGCCAGCAGCTTGGTTCTTAGCGGGGCGACCGGGGAGCTGTTTTTT